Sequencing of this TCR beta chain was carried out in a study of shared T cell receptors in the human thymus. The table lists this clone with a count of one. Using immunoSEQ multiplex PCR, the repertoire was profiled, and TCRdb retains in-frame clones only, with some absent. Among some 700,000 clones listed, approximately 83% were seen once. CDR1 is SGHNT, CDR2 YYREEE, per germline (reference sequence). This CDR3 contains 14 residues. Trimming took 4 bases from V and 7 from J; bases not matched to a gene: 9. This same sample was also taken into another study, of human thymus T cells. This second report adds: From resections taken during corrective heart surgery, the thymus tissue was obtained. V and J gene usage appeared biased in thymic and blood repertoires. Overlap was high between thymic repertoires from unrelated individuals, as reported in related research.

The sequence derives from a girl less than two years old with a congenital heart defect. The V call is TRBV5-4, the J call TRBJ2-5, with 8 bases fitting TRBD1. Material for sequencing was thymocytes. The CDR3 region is CASSRDQGAGTQYF. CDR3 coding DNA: TGTGCCAGCAGCCGAGATCAGGGGGCTGGGACCCAGTACTTC.